Below are 31 T cell receptor beta chains sequenced from a single sample in a study of control samples from healthy donors and cancer patients. Data came from immunoSEQ multiplex PCR; TCRdb stores just in-frame clones and leaves some out. The data show some 410,000 clones, 75% to 95% seen once. The sequenced material came from PBMCs. The receptors come from a man aged 35-49 years with head and neck cancer.

V and J are TRBV6-5 and TRBJ1-1, with D unresolved. CDR3 length: 15 amino acids. Trimming removed 8 bases from V and 2 bases from J, with 18 bases in between. Per the germline V gene, CDR1 is MNHEY and CDR2 is SVGAGI. The CDR3 DNA reads TGTGCCAGCTTCCCACCTGGGCGCAGAAACACTGAAGCTTTCTTT. Translating it yields CASFPPGRRNTEAFF.

The genes are TRBV7-2 and TRBJ1-4; no clear D gene. The germline V gene encodes CDR1 SGHTA and CDR2 FQGNSA. Trimming took 7 bases from V and 10 from J, leaving 10 bases between them. CDR3 size: 11 residues. The CDR3 DNA sequence: TGTGCCAGCACCCAGAAAGGAAAACTGTTTTTT. Residues: CASTQKGKLFF.

The chain carries TRBV19 and TRBJ1-3; D not certain. V dropped 8 bases and J dropped 0 bases, with 14 bases sitting between them. CDR3 length equals 15 residues. Germline V gene data show CDR1 as LNHDA and CDR2 as SQIVND (reference sequence). Here the CDR3 reads CASCERWNSGNTIYF. CDR3 sequence (DNA): TGTGCCAGTTGTGAGAGGTGGAACTCTGGAAACACCATATATTTT.

This chain joins TRBV6-5 and TRBJ2-4; D possibly corresponds to TRBD2 (5 bases). The length of the CDR3 is 13 residues. Deletions cut 2 bases from V and 16 bases from J, with 18 bases between. Germline CDR1 MNHEY, CDR2 SVGAGI. The CDR3 bases are TGTGCCAGCAGTTACCAGAGGCTCGGGGAACTTTACTTC. Amino acids: CASSYQRLGELYF.

The gene calls are TRBV7-2 and TRBJ1-3; D unresolved. V shed 7 bases and J shed 4 bases, with 11 bases lying between them. The CDR3 covers 13 residues. The germline V gene encodes CDR1 SGHTA and CDR2 FQGNSA. As DNA, the CDR3 is TGTGCCAGCATGCGAGGGAGCGGAAACACCATATATTTT. This translates into CASMRGSGNTIYF.

The table lists this clone with a count of one. The chain has TRBV27 and TRBJ1-4; 8 nucleotides line up with TRBD1. Germline V lookup: CDR1 MNHEY, CDR2 SMNVEV (reference sequence). V dropped 0 bases and J dropped 3; count of bases not matched to a gene: 6. The CDR3 is 17 amino acids. CDR3 nucleotide sequence: TGTGCCAGCAGTTTATCAGAACCGGGACAGGCTAATGAAAAACTGTTTTTT. It translates to CASSLSEPGQANEKLFF.

The J gene is TRBJ1-2, the V gene TRBV14; D possibly corresponds to TRBD1 (5 bases). Trimming stripped 0 bases from V and 3 bases from J, with 11 bases between. The CDR3 consists of 15 residues. In germline, CDR1 is SGHDN, CDR2 FVKESK. DNA for the CDR3: TGTGCCAGCAGCCAAGACCAGGGCGGTTACTATGGCTACACCTTC. This encodes CASSQDQGGYYGYTF. Full variable domain (rest looked up from reference TRBV14 and TRBJ1-2): EAGVTQFPSHSVIEKGQTVTLRCDPISGHDNLYWYRRVMGKEIKFLLHFVKESKQDESGMPNNRFLAERTGGTYSTLKVQPAELEDSGVYFCASSQDQGGYYGYTFGSGTRLTVV.

V and J are TRBV10-2 and TRBJ1-5; D remains unclear. From germline, CDR1 is WSHSY and CDR2 SAAADI. The CDR3 runs to 12 residues. Trimming took off 4 bases at V and 5 bases at J, with 6 bases between the two ends. The CDR3 is CASSAFDQPQHF. In DNA form, the CDR3 reads TGCGCCAGCAGTGCGTTCGATCAGCCCCAGCATTTT.

The V call is TRBV4-1, the J call TRBJ1-5; TRBD1 agrees at 7 bases. The V gene's germline CDR1 is MGHRA and CDR2 YSYEKL. Trimming at V came to 4 bases and at J to 0 bases, leaving 12 bases not matched to a gene. This CDR3 region has 18 residues. The CDR3 nucleotides are TGCGCCAGCAGCCGTCTCGGACAGGAAAACTATAGCAATCAGCCCCAGCATTTT. Its translation: CASSRLGQENYSNQPQHF.

This clone appeared once. The rearrangement uses TRBV10-2 and TRBJ2-3, with D possibly being TRBD2 (6 bases). With 3 bases removed from V and 12 bases from J, the gap between germline ends came to 19 bases. The CDR3 is 14 residues long. Per the germline V gene, CDR1 is WSHSY and CDR2 is SAAADI. CDR3 in amino acids: CASSEIGIGGEQYF. The CDR3 nucleotides read TGCGCCAGCAGTGAAATCGGCATCGGGGGAGAACAGTATTTT.

The gene calls are TRBV27 and TRBJ2-1; no clear D gene. V lost 8 bases to trimming and J lost 2 bases, with 13 bases between them. The CDR3 spans 14 residues. Germline CDR1 and CDR2: MNHEY and SMNVEV (reference sequence). The CDR3 loop is CASGRSPTYNEQFF. DNA of the CDR3: TGTGCCAGCGGCAGGAGCCCCACCTACAATGAGCAGTTCTTC.

J is TRBJ1-2 and V is TRBV7-2; D gene uncertain. Germline lookup yields CDR1 SGHTA and CDR2 FQGNSA. V was cut by 1 base and J by 8 bases, with 11 bases left in between. The CDR3 contains 13 residues. The CDR3 protein is CASSLELGRGYTF. The CDR3 DNA reads as TGTGCCAGCAGCTTAGAGTTGGGAAGAGGCTACACCTTC.

This clone has just a few counts. V is TRBV20-1 and J is TRBJ1-1; D remains unclear. The V end lost 3 bases, the J end lost 6 bases, and 11 bases lay between the germline ends. The CDR3 length is 12 residues. Per germline, CDR1 DFQATT and CDR2 SNEGSKA (reference sequence). The CDR3 sequence is CSASLVDAEAFF. CDR3 nucleotide sequence: TGCAGTGCTAGTTTGGTGGACGCTGAAGCTTTCTTT.

The chain combines TRBV12-5 with TRBJ2-3, with 7 bases aligning to TRBD2. Germline CDR1 LGHNT, CDR2 FRNRAP. The CDR3 contains 13 residues. V trimming: 5 bases; J trimming: 4 bases; junction bases outside the gene matches: 3. This CDR3 reads CASGPRGSDTQYF. The CDR3, as DNA: TGTGCTAGTGGTCCGCGGGGGTCAGATACGCAGTATTTT.

This sequence joins TRBV7-8 and TRBJ1-4, with TRBD1 as a possible D gene (6 bases). The CDR3 sequence is 15 residues long. From germline, CDR1 is SGHVS and CDR2 FQNEAQ. V shed 5 bases and J shed 0 bases, with 10 bases lying between them. CDR3 region: CASSAKGATNEKLFF. The CDR3 nucleotides are TGTGCCAGCAGCGCGAAGGGGGCAACTAATGAAAAACTGTTTTTT.

This clone has just a few counts. The genes are TRBV5-5 and TRBJ2-7, with unresolved D. The CDR3 covers 12 residues. CDR1 and CDR2 (germline): SGHKS, YYEKEE (reference sequence). V shed 6 bases and J shed 7 bases, with 14 bases lying between them. CDR3 sequence: CASTLVGSEQYF. For the CDR3, the DNA is TGTGCCAGCACCCTGGTAGGATCGGAGCAGTACTTC.

The rearrangement joins TRBV7-3 to TRBJ2-3; 7 nucleotides match TRBD1. The CDR3 loop spans 14 amino acids. In germline, CDR1 is SGHTA, CDR2 FQGTGA. Germline trimming cut 3 bases from V and 3 bases from J; bases unmatched to any gene: 3. The CDR3 here is CASSFSTGTDTQYF. The CDR3 bases are TGTGCCAGCAGCTTCTCGACAGGGACAGATACGCAGTATTTT.

This chain connects TRBV30 to TRBJ2-7, with 7 bases identical to TRBD1. The germline gives CDR1 GTSNPN, CDR2 SVGIG (reference sequence). The trim removed 2 bases at V and 2 bases at J, leaving 3 bases unmatched. The CDR3 has 13 amino acids. This CDR3 reads CAWSIGTAYEQYF. The DNA for the CDR3 is TGTGCCTGGAGTATTGGGACAGCCTACGAGCAGTACTTC. Together with reference TRBV30 and TRBJ2-7, the CDR3 gives the full variable domain: SQTIHQWPATLVQPVGSPLSLECTVEGTSNPNLYWYRQAAGRGLQLLFYSVGIGQISSEVPQNLSASRPQDRQFILSSKKLLLSDSGFYLCAWSIGTAYEQYFGPGTRLTVT.

V and J are TRBV7-3 and TRBJ1-6; TRBD1 aligns across 7 bases. In germline, CDR1 is SGHTA, CDR2 FQGTGA. The V and J ends lost 6 bases and 5 bases, in that order; junction bases with no gene match: 4. CDR3 length equals 14 residues. The CDR3 bases are TGTGCCAGCAGGAGGGGGACAGATAATTCACCCCTCCACTTT. Translating gives CASRRGTDNSPLHF.

This chain connects TRBV29-1 to TRBJ2-1; D remains unclear. The CDR3 covers 12 residues. The V gene lost 6 bases and the J gene lost 1 base, with 7 bases spanning the gap. The germline V gene has CDR1 SQVTM and CDR2 ANQGSEA. CDR3 in amino acids: CSVQLSYNEQFF. The CDR3 DNA reads TGCAGCGTCCAGCTTTCCTACAATGAGCAGTTCTTC.

The chain couples TRBV7-2 to TRBJ2-3, with 8 positions matching TRBD1. V shed 4 bases, J shed 7 bases, and the junction held 13 bases outside the gene matches. The CDR3 length is 16 residues. The germline V gene has CDR1 SGHTA and CDR2 FQGNSA. CDR3 in amino acids: CASSSQTGDPLYTQYF. The CDR3 DNA sequence: TGTGCCAGCAGCTCCCAGACAGGGGACCCCCTCTATACGCAGTATTTT.

The chain uses TRBV2 and TRBJ1-3, with D perhaps matching TRBD1 (5 bases). This CDR3 comprises 14 residues. The V and J ends lost 7 bases and 2 bases respectively, with 12 bases between them. Germline V CDR1 and CDR2: SNHLY, FYNNEI. The chain's CDR3 is CASKLQEAGNTIYF. CDR3 in DNA: TGTGCCAGCAAATTACAGGAGGCTGGAAACACCATATATTTT.

V gene TRBV13 combines with J gene TRBJ2-1, with a tentative D call TRBD2 (6 bases). V was trimmed by 3 bases and J by 2 bases, leaving 8 bases between them. The CDR3 totals 14 residues. CDR1 and CDR2 from the germline V gene are PRHDT and FYEKMQ (reference sequence). This chain's CDR3 is CASSLGRTYNEQFF. CDR3 in DNA: TGTGCCAGCAGCTTGGGGAGGACCTACAATGAGCAGTTCTTC.

This clone was detected only once. The chain combines TRBV12-5 with TRBJ1-1; D remains ambiguous. The ends were cut back, 1 base at V and 0 bases at J, with 6 bases in the middle. The germline gives CDR1 LGHNT, CDR2 FRNRAP. CDR3 size: 14 residues. The CDR3 region has the DNA TGTGCTAGTGGTTTGGATAAGTTGAACACTGAAGCTTTCTTT. This gives the protein CASGLDKLNTEAFF.

The chain employs TRBV19 and TRBJ2-5; 7 bases are shared with TRBD2. The CDR3 loop spans 14 amino acids. The junction had 14 bases not matched to a gene; V was cut back by 11 bases and J by 5 bases. Germline-derived CDR1 and CDR2 are LNHDA and SQIVND (reference sequence). CDR3 loop: CAVATSPQRETQYF. CDR3 DNA: TGTGCCGTGGCGACTAGCCCACAAAGGGAGACCCAGTACTTC.

This chain links TRBV9 with TRBJ2-5, with TRBD1 matching over 11 bases. Per the germline V gene, CDR1 is SGDLS and CDR2 is YYNGEE. The CDR3 sequence is 15 residues long. The V and J ends lost 3 bases and 6 bases, in that order; junction bases with no gene match: 7. CDR3 nucleotides: TGTGCCAGCAGCGCCTCGGGACAGGGGGTTCAGACCCAGTACTTC. This sequence encodes CASSASGQGVQTQYF.

This clone has a single count. The CDR3 DNA is TGTGCCAGCAGCCTCCCCGGACAGCGACATGAGCAGTTCTTC. This sequence encodes CASSLPGQRHEQFF. This chain links TRBV5-6 with TRBJ2-1; D might be TRBD1 (6 bases). Germline V gives CDR1 SGHDT, CDR2 YYEEEE. CDR3 size: 14 residues. Trimming took 4 bases from V and 8 from J, leaving 16 bases between them.

The chain couples TRBV5-5 to TRBJ2-5; TRBD2 is a possible D gene (7 bases). Germline V gene sequence: CDR1 SGHKS, CDR2 YYEKEE (reference sequence). The length of the CDR3 is 17 residues. Trimming took off 4 bases at V and 2 bases at J, with 21 bases between the two ends. The CDR3: CASSQRTRLGTQETQYF. CDR3 in DNA: TGTGCCAGCAGCCAACGGACTAGATTGGGGACACAAGAGACCCAGTACTTC.

The V call is TRBV6-5, the J call TRBJ2-2, with D tentatively TRBD1 (6 bases). Germline assignment: CDR1 MNHEY and CDR2 SVGAGI. The CDR3 is 15 residues long. The V and J ends lost 6 bases and 7 bases respectively, with 18 bases between them. CDR3 region: CASRGTRLSHGELFF. In DNA, the CDR3 is TGTGCCAGCAGGGGGACACGGCTCTCCCACGGGGAGCTGTTTTTT.

V gene TRBV2 combines with J gene TRBJ1-5; D ambiguous. This CDR3 comprises 13 residues. Trimming removed 7 bases from V and 5 bases from J, with 12 bases in between. Germline V gene data show CDR1 as SNHLY and CDR2 as FYNNEI. CDR3 DNA: TGTGCCAGCACCCCCGAGGACTATCAGCCCCAGCATTTT. The encoded protein is CASTPEDYQPQHF. Full variable domain (outside the CDR3, taken from reference TRBV2 and TRBJ1-5): EPEVTQTPSHQVTQMGQEVILRCVPISNHLYFYWYRQILGQKVEFLVSFYNNEISEKSEIFDDQFSVERPDGSNFTLKIRSTKLEDSAMYFCASTPEDYQPQHFGDGTRLSIL.

The chain combines TRBV5-1 with TRBJ2-7, with 9 bases that match TRBD1. The ends lost 4 bases at V and 5 bases at J; junction bases unmatched: 10. The germline CDR1 and CDR2 sequences are SGHRS and YFSETQ. This CDR3 is built from 15 residues. CDR3 amino acids: CASSHTGQGKDEQYF. The DNA for the CDR3 is TGCGCCAGCAGCCACACGGGACAGGGAAAGGACGAGCAGTACTTC.